These 30 T cell receptor beta chains originate from one sample sequenced in a study of PD-1 blockade in mismatch repair-deficient tumors. Sequencing was performed with immunoSEQ multiplex PCR; in TCRdb, only in-frame clones are kept and a portion is missing. The top ten clones hold 2.5% to 3% of a sample with some 84,000 clones, roughly 80% of them seen once. Material: peripheral blood, obtained 12 weeks after starting pembrolizumab. The receptors were gathered from an adult with mismatch repair-deficient cancer.

The rearrangement uses TRBV7-9 and TRBJ1-1; the D gene is possibly TRBD1 (6 bases). Germline V gene sequence: CDR1 SEHNR, CDR2 FQNEAQ (reference sequence). V lost 6 bases, J lost 0 bases, and 11 bases lay in between. The CDR3 runs to 14 residues. The CDR3 DNA sequence: TGTGCCAGCAGGAAGGGGGGGTTGAACACTGAAGCTTTCTTT. Its translation: CASRKGGLNTEAFF.

The sample holds a few counts of this clone. CDR3 coding DNA: TGTGCCAGCAGCTCCGCGGACAGGAGATACAATGAGCAGTTCTTC. The encoded protein is CASSSADRRYNEQFF. The chain links TRBV6-5 to TRBJ2-1; 7 bases match TRBD1. This CDR3 region has 15 residues. Germline CDR1 MNHEY, CDR2 SVGAGI. V was clipped by 6 bases and J by 4 bases; unmatched bases: 9.

V is TRBV10-3 and J is TRBJ1-4; 7 bases fit TRBD1. The CDR3 is made up of 13 amino acids. The trim removed 11 bases at V and 12 bases at J, leaving 15 bases unmatched. The germline V gene encodes CDR1 ENHRY and CDR2 SYGVKD. Here the CDR3 DNA reads TGTGCCGTCCGCGGGACAGATGGAAATGAACTGTTTTTT. Protein sequence: CAVRGTDGNELFF.

This chain joins TRBV5-6 and TRBJ1-4, with D hard to call. V lost 5 bases and J 7 bases, leaving 18 bases between the germline ends. The germline V gene encodes CDR1 SGHDT and CDR2 YYEEEE. This CDR3 comprises 15 residues. The CDR3 sequence is CASSAVVTAGEKLFF. The CDR3 DNA is TGTGCCAGCAGTGCTGTTGTTACTGCGGGTGAAAAACTGTTTTTT.

Here the CDR3 reads CASSTTSSRTDTQYF. Here the CDR3 DNA reads TGTGCCAGTAGTACTACTAGTTCTCGAACAGATACGCAGTATTTT. V usage is TRBV19 and J usage is TRBJ2-3; tentative D call: TRBD2 (5 bases). CDR1 is LNHDA, CDR2 SQIVND, per germline (reference sequence). Trimming removed 4 bases at V and 3 bases at J, with 14 bases between. This CDR3 contains 15 residues.

This chain uses TRBV18 with TRBJ2-3; TRBD2 might be the D (6 bases). CDR1 and CDR2 from the germline V gene are KGHSH and LQKENI. This CDR3 comprises 15 residues. V was shortened by 2 bases and J by 5 bases, with 14 bases between the two germline ends. For the CDR3, the DNA is TGTGCCAGCTCACCAGTTCGGCGGGAATTAGATACGCAGTATTTT. It codes for CASSPVRRELDTQYF.

In DNA form, the CDR3 reads TGTGCCAGCAGCCCCGGGGGGGGAAGGAGGGTTAACTATGGCTACACCTTC. Translation: CASSPGGGRRVNYGYTF. The V and J genes are TRBV5-4 and TRBJ1-2, with a weak D call TRBD1 (5 bases). V gave up 4 bases and J gave up 1 base, with 20 bases separating them. Germline lookup yields CDR1 SGHNT and CDR2 YYREEE (reference sequence). This CDR3 is built from 17 residues.

The rearrangement links TRBV7-2 to TRBJ2-5, with 8 positions matching TRBD2. This CDR3 is 14 amino acids long. Germline V gene sequence: CDR1 SGHTA, CDR2 FQGNSA. V shed 4 bases and J 5 bases; nucleotides not matched to a gene: 6. The CDR3 sequence: CASSWGREGETQYF. CDR3 in DNA: TGTGCCAGCAGCTGGGGACGGGAGGGCGAGACCCAGTACTTC.

The chain uses TRBV29-1 and TRBJ1-3; tentative D call: TRBD1 (5 bases). CDR1 and CDR2 (germline): SQVTM, ANQGSEA. V was cut by 6 bases and J by 1 base, with 7 bases left in between. CDR3 length equals 12 residues. CDR3 protein: CSVGESGNTIYF. CDR3 DNA: TGCAGCGTGGGGGAATCTGGAAACACCATATATTTT. The variable domain in full, with the rest retrieved from reference TRBV29-1 and TRBJ1-3, is SAVISQKPSRDICQRGTSLTIQCQVDSQVTMMFWYRQQPGQSLTLIATANQGSEATYESGFVIDKFPISRPNLTFSTLTVSNMSPEDSSIYLCSVGESGNTIYFGEGSWLTVV.

This rearrangement joins TRBV29-1 to TRBJ1-1; D gene unclear. Per germline, CDR1 SQVTM and CDR2 ANQGSEA. Trimming removed 7 bases at V and 1 base at J, with 13 bases between. This CDR3 contains 13 residues. CDR3 bases: TGCAGCGCCCGGGATAAATCGAACACTGAAGCTTTCTTT. The encoded protein is CSARDKSNTEAFF.

In the case of this clone: A clone one base away is much larger, so this may be a read error. The sample carries other DNA sequences with the same CDR3. The chain links TRBV11-3 to TRBJ2-2, with TRBD2 matching over 8 bases. CDR3 length equals 15 residues. Germline CDR1 SGHNT, CDR2 YENEEA. CDR3 in amino acids: CASSLDGRALGELFF. Written as DNA, the CDR3 is TGTGCCAGCAGTTTAGACGGGAGGGCCCTCGGGGAGCTGTTTTTT.

The chain employs TRBV6-4 and TRBJ2-1; D unresolved. CDR1 is MRHNA and CDR2 is SNTAGT in the germline V gene. This CDR3 region has 15 residues. Between the trimmed V and J ends, which lost 0 bases and 4 bases, there was a span of 10 bases. CDR3 nucleotide sequence: TGTGCCAGCAGTGACTCAGAGTCCAATTACAATGAGCAGTTCTTC. This encodes CASSDSESNYNEQFF.

This clone was seen a single time. This chain uses TRBV7-3 with TRBJ2-1; 7 bases fit TRBD2. This CDR3 has 15 amino acids. Germline CDR1 reads SGHTA; CDR2 reads FQGTGA. Trimming at V came to 2 bases and at J to 0 bases, leaving 1 base not matched to a gene. The CDR3 DNA sequence: TGTGCCAGCAGCTTAGGGACTAACTCCTACAATGAGCAGTTCTTC. It yields the protein CASSLGTNSYNEQFF.

The CDR3 DNA reads as TGTGCCAGCAGTCCCCCTGACAGGAACCCCGAGAGTTACACCGGGGAGCTGTTTTTT. Encoded protein: CASSPPDRNPESYTGELFF. The J gene is TRBJ2-2, the V gene TRBV28, with D tentatively TRBD1 (6 bases). The CDR3 consists of 19 residues. In germline, CDR1 is MDHEN, CDR2 SYDVKM. V dropped 5 bases and J dropped 3 bases, with 25 bases sitting between them. The entire variable domain, with the rest obtained from reference TRBV28 and TRBJ2-2, is as follows: DVKVTQSSRYLVKRTGEKVFLECVQDMDHENMFWYRQDPGLGLRLIYFSYDVKMKEKGDIPEGYSVSREKKERFSLILESASTNQTSMYLCASSPPDRNPESYTGELFFGEGSRLTVL.

This clone was observed a few times. The rearrangement uses TRBV14 and TRBJ2-1, with D maybe TRBD1 (5 bases). The germline CDR1 and CDR2 sequences are SGHDN and FVKESK. The CDR3 has 15 residues. V was shortened by 2 bases and J by 0 bases, with 8 bases between the two germline ends. The CDR3 DNA is TGTGCCAGCAGCCAATACAGGTCCTCCTACAATGAGCAGTTCTTC. Encoded protein: CASSQYRSSYNEQFF. Looking up the rest from reference TRBV14 and TRBJ2-1 gives the full variable domain: EAGVTQFPSHSVIEKGQTVTLRCDPISGHDNLYWYRRVMGKEIKFLLHFVKESKQDESGMPNNRFLAERTGGTYSTLKVQPAELEDSGVYFCASSQYRSSYNEQFFGPGTRLTVL.

The chain recombines TRBV29-1 with TRBJ2-1, with TRBD2 matching 11 bases. The V segment lost 4 bases and the J segment 9 bases; nucleotides outside the gene matches: 5. Per germline, CDR1 SQVTM and CDR2 ANQGSEA. The CDR3 loop spans 13 amino acids. The CDR3 here is CSVGASGRFEQFF. CDR3 sequence (DNA): TGCAGCGTTGGGGCTAGCGGGAGGTTTGAGCAGTTCTTC.

The chain combines TRBV6-1 with TRBJ1-3, with no clear D. V was cut by 4 bases and J by 4 bases, with 8 bases left in between. CDR3 length: 13 residues. Germline V gene lookup returns CDR1 MNHNS and CDR2 SASEGT. CDR3 nucleotide sequence: TGTGCCAGCAGTGTTATGGTCGGAAACACCATATATTTT. As protein: CASSVMVGNTIYF.

V and J are TRBV11-2 and TRBJ2-5; 9 bases are shared with TRBD1. The V gene's germline CDR1 is SGHAT and CDR2 FQNNGV. The CDR3 contains 16 residues. V lost 3 bases and J lost 5; bases outside the gene matches: 10. This CDR3 reads CASSFEPQGARETQYF. The CDR3 DNA follows: TGTGCCAGCAGCTTTGAACCACAGGGGGCGAGGGAGACCCAGTACTTC.

V and J are TRBV7-9 and TRBJ1-2; D is perhaps TRBD1 (6 bases). The V gene lost 1 base and the J gene lost 6 bases, with 18 bases spanning the gap. Germline V gene data show CDR1 as SEHNR and CDR2 as FQNEAQ (reference sequence). This CDR3 contains 16 residues. This CDR3 reads CASSLVVSRDKDGYTF. The CDR3 region has the DNA TGTGCCAGCAGCTTAGTGGTCAGCAGGGACAAAGATGGCTACACCTTC.

This chain's CDR3 is CASSIYSNYGYTF. CDR3 DNA: TGTGCCAGTAGTATCTACAGTAACTATGGCTACACCTTC. V and J are TRBV19 and TRBJ1-2; no firm D call. The germline gives CDR1 LNHDA, CDR2 SQIVND (reference sequence). Trimming removed 3 bases at V and 1 base at J, with 6 bases between. This CDR3 region has 13 residues.

This clone was observed once. The V and J genes are TRBV19 and TRBJ1-2, with D perhaps matching TRBD1 (5 bases). This CDR3 is built from 16 residues. V lost 3 bases to trimming and J lost 0 bases, with 14 bases between them. Germline values: CDR1 LNHDA, CDR2 SQIVND (reference sequence). The CDR3 DNA reads TGTGCCAGTAGTATGGCGGGACGGTCGCCTAACTATGGCTACACCTTC. Its translation is CASSMAGRSPNYGYTF.

The chain uses TRBV4-1 and TRBJ1-4; D call uncertain. Trimming shortened V by 1 base and J by 0 bases, and 6 bases separated the two germline ends. Looked up from germline, CDR1 is MGHRA and CDR2 is YSYEKL. CDR3 length equals 15 residues. The DNA of the CDR3 is TGCGCCAGCAGCCAAGGAGTTGCAACTAATGAAAAACTGTTTTTT. Protein product: CASSQGVATNEKLFF.

The V call is TRBV30, the J call TRBJ1-4; 7 nucleotides line up with TRBD1. V was clipped by 2 bases and J by 3 bases; unmatched bases: 6. Germline V gene lookup returns CDR1 GTSNPN and CDR2 SVGIG (reference sequence). This CDR3 has 15 residues. CDR3 bases: TGTGCCTGGAGTTCCTCGACAGGGCCTAATGAAAAACTGTTTTTT. This codes for CAWSSSTGPNEKLFF.

V and J are TRBV2 and TRBJ1-4; the D is unclear. Between the trimmed V and J ends, which lost 4 bases and 3 bases, there was a span of 6 bases. In germline, CDR1 is SNHLY, CDR2 FYNNEI. This CDR3 is built from 13 residues. The CDR3: CASSARPNEKLFF. The CDR3 DNA reads TGTGCCAGCAGTGCACGGCCTAATGAAAAACTGTTTTTT.

This clone was seen once. The V and J genes are TRBV5-1 and TRBJ2-1; TRBD2 matches 9 bases. V lost 0 bases, J lost 2 bases, and 3 bases stayed unmatched. From germline, CDR1 is SGHRS and CDR2 YFSETQ. This CDR3 has 16 residues. The CDR3 region is CASSLEAGGTYNEQFF. CDR3 coding DNA: TGCGCCAGCAGCTTGGAAGCGGGAGGAACCTACAATGAGCAGTTCTTC.

V gene TRBV6-1 combines with J gene TRBJ2-1, with D hard to call. CDR3 size: 15 residues. Per germline, CDR1 MNHNS and CDR2 SASEGT. Trimming cost V 0 bases and J 9 bases, with 15 bases left between them. The CDR3 is CASSEARSLGGEQFF. CDR3 coding DNA: TGTGCCAGCAGTGAAGCCCGGAGCCTAGGTGGTGAGCAGTTCTTC.

The V call is TRBV7-9, the J call TRBJ2-7; D is unresolved. V lost 4 bases and J lost 1, with 8 bases in between. The CDR3 contains 13 residues. From germline, CDR1 is SEHNR and CDR2 FQNEAQ (reference sequence). The DNA for the CDR3 is TGTGCCAGCAGCTCAACTGGATCCTACGAGCAGTACTTC. It codes for CASSSTGSYEQYF. Using reference TRBV7-9 and TRBJ2-7 for the parts outside the CDR3, the full variable domain is DTGVSQNPRHKITKRGQNVTFRCDPISEHNRLYWYRQTLGQGPEFLTYFQNEAQLEKSRLLSDRFSAERPKGSFSTLEIQRTEQGDSAMYLCASSSTGSYEQYFGPGTRLTVT.

The rearrangement joins TRBV7-2 to TRBJ2-7; 9 bases match TRBD2. Germline V gives CDR1 SGHTA, CDR2 FQGNSA. After removal of 5 bases from V and 0 bases from J, the junction contained 8 bases not matched to a gene. CDR3 length equals 16 residues. The CDR3 DNA is TGTGCCAGCAGCGACCTAGCGGGATTTTCCTCCTACGAGCAGTACTTC. As protein: CASSDLAGFSSYEQYF.

In this sample, this clone turned up a few times. The gene calls are TRBV5-6 and TRBJ2-5; no definite D call. CDR3 length: 11 residues. Germline CDR1 is SGHDT and CDR2 is YYEEEE. The germline V and J ends were trimmed by 4 bases and 3 bases, with 4 bases remaining between them. CDR3 in amino acids: CASSGEETQYF. DNA of the CDR3: TGTGCCAGCAGCGGGGAAGAGACCCAGTACTTC.

This rearrangement joins TRBV19 to TRBJ2-7; D is ambiguous. The CDR3 runs 15 residues. V was pared by 6 bases and J by 1 base, with 16 bases between. CDR1 and CDR2 from the germline V gene are LNHDA and SQIVND (reference sequence). CDR3 coding DNA: TGTGCCAGTAGCTCAAACGCAGGCGCATCCTACGAGCAGTACTTC. It codes for CASSSNAGASYEQYF.